The 32 T cell receptor beta chains reported below all come from one sample, sequenced in a study of regulatory T cells in long-lasting Graves disease (TCRdb year 2021). The method was multiplex PCR. The sample was run on an Illumina HiSeq 4000. iRepertoire HTBI primers and Arm-PCR amplification of CDR3 regions were used to construct TCR beta libraries. TCRdb trimmed public reads at Q25 via fastp, called clones via MiXCR and kept in-frame beta chains. Duplicate CDR3 protein sequences are folded into a single record with the most common DNA and genes. Within this sample are more than 650,000 distinct CDR3 sequences, with 25% to 30% of them counted one time only. The ten most abundant clones make up about 40% of the sample. According to the study, the label for this sample's time point signals: persistent/refractory GD, antithyroid drugs over 5 years with positive TRAb. RNA was extracted from PBMCs in TRIzol for both TCR sequencing and RNA sequencing.

The material was peripheral blood mononuclear cells (PBMCs), obtained when the disease was refractory, from a patient treated with antithyroid drugs. Receptors were obtained from a female donor with Graves disease.

The chain employs TRBV12-3 or TRBV12-4 and TRBJ1-4; D not resolved. V shed 5 bases and J shed 3 bases, with 13 bases lying between them. The CDR3 runs to 15 residues. The CDR3 here is CASSPRRVSNEKLFF. The CDR3 coding sequence is TGTGCCAGCAGTCCTAGGAGGGTGTCTAATGAAAAACTGTTTTTT.

This clonotype has more than one count but fewer than ten. V gene TRBV6-1 combines with J gene TRBJ1-5, with 8 bases fitting TRBD1. CDR1 is MNHNS, CDR2 SASEGT, per germline. CDR3 length: 14 amino acids. V was pared by 5 bases and J by 9 bases, with 9 bases of the junction left unmatched. The CDR3 spells CASSPGQADRPQHF. CDR3 DNA: TGTGCCAGCAGTCCGGGACAGGCTGATCGGCCCCAGCATTTT.

This clonotype came up a few times. The gene calls are TRBV9 and TRBJ1-1; a weak D match, TRBD1 (5 bases). CDR3 length: 13 amino acids. Germline assignment: CDR1 SGDLS and CDR2 YYNGEE. With 1 base removed from V and 5 bases from J, the gap between germline ends came to 9 bases. CDR3 residues: CASSVMGETEAFF. The CDR3 region has the DNA TGTGCCAGCAGCGTAATGGGGGAGACTGAAGCTTTCTTT.

This chain links TRBV30 with TRBJ2-2; TRBD1 aligns across 7 bases. The CDR3 loop spans 16 amino acids. V shed 0 bases and J 2 bases; nucleotides not matched to a gene: 6. Germline V gene data show CDR1 as GTSNPN and CDR2 as SVGIG (reference sequence). For the CDR3, the DNA is TGTGCCTGGAGTGTACGGGGACAGACTAACACCGGGGAGCTGTTTTTT. Amino acids: CAWSVRGQTNTGELFF.

This clonotype was detected only a few times. This rearrangement joins TRBV27 to TRBJ1-1; no reliable D call. The V end was cut by 2 bases, the J end by 1 base, with 14 bases between. The germline V gene has CDR1 MNHEY and CDR2 SMNVEV (reference sequence). CDR3 length: 16 residues. The CDR3 spells CASSLTPRAGNTEAFF. CDR3 DNA sequence: TGTGCCAGCAGTTTAACCCCCCGGGCAGGGAACACTGAAGCTTTCTTT.

This chain joins TRBV19 and TRBJ1-5, with 7 nucleotides matching TRBD1. Germline CDR1 LNHDA, CDR2 SQIVND (reference sequence). With V trimmed by 3 bases and J by 3 bases, 5 bases remained unmatched. This CDR3 has 15 residues. CDR3 region: CASSIRDRLNQPQHF. In DNA form, the CDR3 reads TGTGCCAGTAGTATCCGGGACAGACTCAATCAGCCCCAGCATTTT.

This chain uses TRBV11-2 with TRBJ1-6, with D hard to call. Trimming took 1 base from V and 5 from J, leaving 12 bases between them. Germline V gives CDR1 SGHAT, CDR2 FQNNGV. The CDR3 is made up of 16 amino acids. Here the CDR3 reads CASSLGGQEHNSPLHF. As DNA, the CDR3 is TGTGCCAGCAGCTTAGGTGGGCAGGAGCATAATTCACCCCTCCACTTT.

V is TRBV7-7 and J is TRBJ2-7; 13 bases agree with TRBD2. The DNA end is a closer match to TRBJ2-5, so the J assignment may be wrong. Germline V gene sequence: CDR1 SSHAT, CDR2 FNYEAQ (reference sequence). The CDR3 is 17 residues long. CDR3 protein: CASSTVLAGGPRETQYF. The DNA of the CDR3 is TGTGCCAGCAGCACGGTACTAGCGGGAGGGCCGAGGGAGACCCAGTACTTC.

The rearrangement joins TRBV5-1 to TRBJ1-6, with D maybe TRBD1 (5 bases). Germline V lookup: CDR1 SGHRS, CDR2 YFSETQ. The CDR3 runs 15 residues. V lost 4 bases, J lost 9 bases, and 17 bases lay in between. The CDR3 loop reads CASSLRAGQGSPLHF. The CDR3, as DNA: TGCGCCAGCAGCCTGCGGGCAGGGCAAGGTTCACCCCTCCACTTT.

Concerning this clonotype: Since the CDR3 does not end with the conserved phenylalanine or tryptophan, this likely comes from a read error. This chain joins TRBV20-1 and TRBJ2-4; 7 bases are a match to TRBD2. Looked up from germline, CDR1 is DFQATT and CDR2 is SNEGSKA (reference sequence). This CDR3 contains 14 residues. Trimming removed 6 bases from V and 1 base from J; junction bases left unmatched: 6. The CDR3 coding sequence is TGCAGTGCCTCCGTTAGCGGGGCCAAAAACATTCAGTACCTC. Encoded protein: CSASVSGAKNIQYL.

This clonotype was counted only a few times. The chain joins TRBV6-1 to TRBJ1-2; TRBD1 might be the D (6 bases). The V and J ends lost 6 bases and 4 bases respectively, with 18 bases between them. Germline V gene data show CDR1 as MNHNS and CDR2 as SASEGT. The CDR3 is 15 amino acids. As DNA, the CDR3 is TGTGCCAGCAGGGATGGACAGACGACCCCCTATGGCTACACCTTC. Residues: CASRDGQTTPYGYTF.

The chain uses TRBV5-1 and TRBJ2-7, with 10 bases matching TRBD2. Germline CDR1 is SGHRS and CDR2 is YFSETQ. The CDR3 is 18 residues long. V lost 0 bases, J lost 2 bases, and 11 bases stayed unmatched. The CDR3 DNA follows: TGCGCCAGCAGCTTGGCCTGGGCTAGCGGGAGCGTCACCTACGAGCAGTACTTC. As protein: CASSLAWASGSVTYEQYF.

This clonotype was found many times. V and J are TRBV11-2 and TRBJ2-5, with a weak D call TRBD1 (5 bases). Germline CDR1 is SGHAT and CDR2 is FQNNGV. The CDR3 covers 18 residues. Trimming removed 1 base at V and 4 bases at J, with 22 bases between. The DNA of the CDR3 is TGTGCCAGCAGCTTAGGTTCCCTCATGACGAGCAGGGTAGAGACCCAGTACTTC. Protein: CASSLGSLMTSRVETQYF.

At least ten counts were recorded for this clonotype. This chain connects TRBV11-2 to TRBJ2-5; D is possibly TRBD1 (6 bases). V shed 4 bases and J shed 1 base, with 16 bases lying between them. CDR3 length equals 16 residues. Germline values: CDR1 SGHAT, CDR2 FQNNGV. As DNA, the CDR3 is TGTGCCAGCAGCTCCCCTCCACAGGGCCTCCAAGAGACCCAGTACTTC. This codes for CASSSPPQGLQETQYF.

This clonotype was picked up a small number of times. The gene calls are TRBV2 and TRBJ1-4, with D unclear. The ends were cut back, 7 bases at V and 7 bases at J, with 19 bases in the middle. From germline, CDR1 is SNHLY and CDR2 FYNNEI. This CDR3 contains 15 residues. CDR3 sequence (DNA): TGTGCCAGCATTCCAGGAGTGGCTACGGTTGAAAAACTGTTTTTT. Translated, it gives CASIPGVATVEKLFF.

This clonotype has a handful of counts. The J gene is TRBJ2-7, the V gene TRBV20-1; TRBD1 matches at 7 bases. Germline trimming cut 6 bases from V and 5 bases from J; bases unmatched to any gene: 10. CDR1 and CDR2 (germline): DFQATT, SNEGSKA (reference sequence). The length of the CDR3 is 13 residues. The CDR3 sequence is CSAGLDRVHEQYF. The CDR3 coding sequence is TGCAGTGCGGGTCTCGACAGGGTCCACGAGCAGTACTTC.

The rearrangement uses TRBV10-3 and TRBJ2-2; TRBD2 matches at 12 bases. The CDR3 spans 19 residues. CDR1 is ENHRY, CDR2 SYGVKD, per germline. The V gene end was trimmed by 4 bases and the J gene end by 3 bases; junction bases not matched to a gene: 12. This CDR3 reads CAISGPTSGSRSYTGELFF. The CDR3 nucleotides read TGTGCCATCAGTGGGCCGACTAGCGGGAGTAGATCGTACACCGGGGAGCTGTTTTTT.

In its sample, this clonotype was seen many times. V and J are TRBV12-3 or TRBV12-4 and TRBJ1-1; D is possibly TRBD1 (5 bases). V was clipped by 5 bases and J by 1 base, with 11 bases between them. The CDR3 contains 14 residues. DNA for the CDR3: TGTGCCAGCAGTCTCGTGGGACCGAACACTGAAGCTTTCTTT. As protein: CASSLVGPNTEAFF.

The chain joins TRBV6-1 to TRBJ1-5; D not certain. This CDR3 region has 14 residues. CDR1 MNHNS and CDR2 SASEGT come from the germline V gene. Trimming stripped 10 bases from V and 1 base from J, with 14 bases between. The CDR3 here is CAIKRSGSNQPQHF. The CDR3 region has the DNA TGTGCCATCAAAAGGAGTGGGAGCAATCAGCCCCAGCATTTT.

Only a few counts were recorded for this clonotype. J is TRBJ2-5 and V is TRBV10-3; no clear D. Germline CDR1 ENHRY, CDR2 SYGVKD. The CDR3 is 13 amino acids. Deletions cut 4 bases from V and 5 bases from J, with 11 bases between. The CDR3 DNA follows: TGTGCCATCAGTGGTTCGGGTCGGGAGACCCAGTACTTC. Translation gives CAISGSGRETQYF.

This clonotype was recorded a few times. The chain has TRBV24-1 and TRBJ1-5; D call uncertain. Germline V CDR1 and CDR2: KGHDR, SFDVKD. V shed 5 bases and J shed 2 bases, with 6 bases lying between them. The CDR3 has 13 residues. The CDR3 reads CATSGWGNQPQHF. The CDR3 DNA is TGTGCCACCAGTGGGTGGGGCAATCAGCCCCAGCATTTT.

This clonotype occurred many times. This chain's CDR3 is CSARPQRGDGSPLHF. CDR3 nucleotides: TGCAGTGCTAGACCTCAGAGGGGGGACGGCTCACCCCTCCACTTT. V usage is TRBV20-1 and J usage is TRBJ1-6; a possible D gene is TRBD1 (6 bases). The V gene lost 2 bases and the J gene lost 10 bases, with 18 bases spanning the gap. CDR1 and CDR2 from the germline V gene are DFQATT and SNEGSKA (reference sequence). This CDR3 has 15 amino acids.

This clonotype was seen only a few times. The chain's CDR3 is CASSSERQGRYEQYF. CDR3 bases: TGCGCCAGCAGCTCGGAACGACAGGGGCGGTACGAGCAGTACTTC. The chain has TRBV5-1 and TRBJ2-7; 8 bases fit TRBD1. The junction had 9 bases not matched to a gene; V was cut back by 3 bases and J by 4 bases. The length of the CDR3 is 15 residues. Germline-derived CDR1 and CDR2 are SGHRS and YFSETQ.

The chain combines TRBV27 with TRBJ2-2; 15 bases are shared with TRBD2. CDR1 is MNHEY, CDR2 SMNVEV, per germline (reference sequence). CDR3 length: 14 residues. V shed 5 bases, J shed 10 bases, and the junction held 2 bases outside the gene matches. The CDR3 DNA reads TGTGCCAGCAGTAGGACTAGCGGGAGGGAGGAGCTGTTTTTT. Its protein is CASSRTSGREELFF.

V gene TRBV12-3 or TRBV12-4 combines with J gene TRBJ2-1; 7 nucleotides agree with TRBD2. CDR3 length: 15 residues. V trimming: 5 bases; J trimming: 7 bases; junction bases outside the gene matches: 11. The CDR3 reads CASSGPWGGHNEQFF. The CDR3 nucleotides are TGTGCCAGCAGTGGACCCTGGGGAGGGCATAATGAGCAGTTCTTC.

This chain joins TRBV7-2 and TRBJ2-5; 11 bases are shared with TRBD2. The CDR3 extends over 15 amino acids. The J segment lost 5 bases and the V segment lost 5 bases, leaving 7 bases of the junction unmatched. CDR1 is SGHTA and CDR2 is FQGNSA in the germline V gene. The CDR3 region has the DNA TGTGCCAGCAGCCCAACTAGCGGGAGCTGGGAGACCCAGTACTTC. This sequence encodes CASSPTSGSWETQYF.

This clonotype occurred many times. The V and J genes are TRBV2 and TRBJ1-1; 7 nucleotides match TRBD1. After removal of 10 bases from V and 6 bases from J, the junction contained 20 bases not matched to a gene. Germline V CDR1 and CDR2: SNHLY, FYNNEI. The CDR3 extends over 16 amino acids. CDR3: CATTREGASLNAEAFF. The CDR3 nucleotides read TGTGCCACCACTCGGGAGGGGGCTTCGCTAAACGCTGAAGCTTTCTTT.

This clonotype was detected a few times. The chain employs TRBV5-1 and TRBJ2-7, with D unclear. The CDR3 has 12 residues. The germline V gene has CDR1 SGHRS and CDR2 YFSETQ. V lost 3 bases and J 3 bases, leaving 7 bases between the germline ends. The DNA of the CDR3 is TGCGCCAGCAGCTCCACAGACTACGAGCAGTACTTC. Translated: CASSSTDYEQYF.

Ten or more counts support this clonotype. The rearrangement uses TRBV6-2 or TRBV6-3 and TRBJ1-5; D is uncertain. The CDR3 contains 14 residues. CDR1 is MNHEY, CDR2 SVGEGT, per germline. V was cut by 0 bases and J by 2 bases, with 5 bases left in between. The CDR3 protein is CASSYSSRNQPQHF. The CDR3 DNA sequence: TGTGCCAGCAGTTACTCGTCCCGCAATCAGCCCCAGCATTTT.

There are many counts of this clonotype. The chain is built from TRBV6-1 and TRBJ1-2; possible D gene TRBD1, 6 bases. The V end lost 3 bases, the J end lost 4 bases, and 18 bases lay between the germline ends. Germline values: CDR1 MNHNS, CDR2 SASEGT. The CDR3 has 16 amino acids. The CDR3 loop is CASSDTGGRILYGYTF. In DNA form, the CDR3 reads TGTGCCAGCAGTGATACGGGGGGGCGAATCCTCTATGGCTACACCTTC.

The sample holds one count of this clonotype. V gene TRBV15 combines with J gene TRBJ1-1, with D unresolved. This CDR3 has 14 residues. Germline CDR1 LNHNV, CDR2 YYDKDF (reference sequence). V lost 5 bases, J lost 1 base, and 11 bases lay in between. The CDR3: CATSPVGENTEAFF. CDR3 DNA: TGTGCCACCAGCCCAGTCGGGGAGAACACTGAAGCTTTCTTT.

This clonotype was recorded a few times. The J gene is TRBJ2-7, the V gene TRBV19, with 11 bases identical to TRBD2. From germline, CDR1 is LNHDA and CDR2 SQIVND (reference sequence). The CDR3 contains 16 residues. V shed 6 bases, J shed 2 bases, and the junction held 9 bases outside the gene matches. The CDR3 DNA follows: TGTGCCAGTAGCTATTCGACTAGCGGGGCCCCCTACGAGCAGTACTTC. The encoded protein is CASSYSTSGAPYEQYF.